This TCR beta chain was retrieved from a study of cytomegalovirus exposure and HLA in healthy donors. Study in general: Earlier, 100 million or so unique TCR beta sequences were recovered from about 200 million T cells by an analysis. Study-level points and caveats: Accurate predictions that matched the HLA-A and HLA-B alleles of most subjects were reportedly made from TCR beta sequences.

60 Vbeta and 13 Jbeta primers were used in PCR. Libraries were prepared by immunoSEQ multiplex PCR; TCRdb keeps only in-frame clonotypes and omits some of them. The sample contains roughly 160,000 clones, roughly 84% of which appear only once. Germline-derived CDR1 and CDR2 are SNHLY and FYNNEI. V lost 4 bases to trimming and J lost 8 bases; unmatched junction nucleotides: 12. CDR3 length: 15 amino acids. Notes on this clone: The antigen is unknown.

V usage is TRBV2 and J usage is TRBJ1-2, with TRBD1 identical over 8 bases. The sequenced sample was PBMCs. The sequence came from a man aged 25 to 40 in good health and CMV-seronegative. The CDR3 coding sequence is TGTGCCAGCAGTGCTCGGACAGGGCAAGCGGACGGCTACACCTTC. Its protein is CASSARTGQADGYTF. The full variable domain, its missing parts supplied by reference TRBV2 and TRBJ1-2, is EPEVTQTPSHQVTQMGQEVILRCVPISNHLYFYWYRQILGQKVEFLVSFYNNEISEKSEIFDDQFSVERPDGSNFTLKIRSTKLEDSAMYFCASSARTGQADGYTFGSGTRLTVV.